Below, one T cell receptor beta chain is given with its context. The antigen remains unidentified. This CDR3 spans 15 amino acids. V was cut by 5 bases and J by 2 bases, with 15 bases left in between. Germline V CDR1 and CDR2: MNHEY, SVGAGI. Amplification targeted TCR beta CDR3 regions from RNA transcripts. Using the HTBI primer set, a first-round RT-PCR was run on the TCR CDR3. Via MiXCR, TCRdb re-called the multiplex PCR reads, giving one row per CDR3 protein. The sample records hundreds of thousands of distinct CDR3 sequences, around 42% being singletons. The data were obtained in a study of T cells in Graves' hyperthyroidism and ophthalmopathy. Points from the study as a whole: Blood samples included most of the expanded thyroid clonotypes exceeding 0.001. By a 13 V-J model, ophthalmopathy was set apart from stable hyperthyroidism.

Absence of ophthalmopathy progression within 18 months defined stable Graves' hyperthyroidism. Those patients with uncontrolled infection, other autoimmune disease, pregnancy or lactation were excluded. The TCR sequence derives from a woman aged 18-29 years with Graves' hyperthyroidism. The source material was peripheral blood or thyroid tissue (not recorded which). This chain uses TRBV6-5 with TRBJ1-2; D is possibly TRBD1 (6 bases). CDR3 in DNA: TGTGCCAGCAGTACTCCCCCGGACAGAAACTATGGCTACACCTTC. Encoded protein: CASSTPPDRNYGYTF.